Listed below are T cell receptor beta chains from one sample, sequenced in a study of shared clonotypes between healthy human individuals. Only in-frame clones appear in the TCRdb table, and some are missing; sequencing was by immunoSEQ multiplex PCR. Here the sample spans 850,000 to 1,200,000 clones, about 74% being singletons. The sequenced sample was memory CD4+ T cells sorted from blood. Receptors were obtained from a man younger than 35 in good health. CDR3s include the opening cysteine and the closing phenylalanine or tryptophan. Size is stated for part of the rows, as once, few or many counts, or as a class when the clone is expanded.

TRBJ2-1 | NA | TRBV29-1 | CSVEGGRTYNEQFF
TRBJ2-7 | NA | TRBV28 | CASSLQGPGRYEQYF
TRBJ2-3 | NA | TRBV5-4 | CASSLLAGGFTDTQYF
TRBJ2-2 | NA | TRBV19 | CASSWGQGTNTGELFF
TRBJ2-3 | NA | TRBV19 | CASRQEWGTDTQYF
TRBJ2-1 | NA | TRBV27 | CASSSGTSGGNEQFF
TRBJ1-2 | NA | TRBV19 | CASSIIRDREQGGYTF
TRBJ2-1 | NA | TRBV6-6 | CATTGLAGPNEQFF
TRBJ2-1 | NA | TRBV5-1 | CASSLDAGGPSPYNEQFF
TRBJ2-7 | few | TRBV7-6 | CASSSQSGGTLVEQYF
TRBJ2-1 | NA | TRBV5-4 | CASSLAWSNEQFF
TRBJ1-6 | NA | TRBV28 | CASSLYRGLDSPLHF
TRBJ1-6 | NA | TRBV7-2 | CASSDQGNSPLHF
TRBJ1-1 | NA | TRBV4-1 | CASSRTDENTEAFF
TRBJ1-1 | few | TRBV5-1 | CASSQGVNTEAFF
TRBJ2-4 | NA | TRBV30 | CAWGQGDKNIQYF
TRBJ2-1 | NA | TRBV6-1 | CASSERTGGGSNEQFF
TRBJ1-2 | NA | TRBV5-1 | CASSLDRTEGYTF
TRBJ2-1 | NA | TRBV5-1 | CASSPLGPYYNEQFF
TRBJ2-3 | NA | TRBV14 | CASSPGQGPTDTQYF
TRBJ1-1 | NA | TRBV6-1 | CASRGVRMNTEAFF
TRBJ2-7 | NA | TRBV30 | CAWSASVSEQYF
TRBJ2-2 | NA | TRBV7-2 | CASSYGEAGELFF
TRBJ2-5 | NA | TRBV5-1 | CASSLAASYSSETQYF
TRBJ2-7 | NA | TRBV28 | CASITSGTYEQYF
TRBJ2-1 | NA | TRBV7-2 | CATSGRSYNEQFF
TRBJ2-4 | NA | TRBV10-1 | CASSDTGLIQYF
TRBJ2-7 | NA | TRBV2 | CASSVLAGDGYEQYF
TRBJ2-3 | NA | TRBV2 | CASLRDRGLDTQYF
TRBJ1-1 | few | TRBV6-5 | CASSAPGQGNVAFF
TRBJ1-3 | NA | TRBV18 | CASSLALSGNTIYF
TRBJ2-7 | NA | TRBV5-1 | CASSTGLAAEQYF
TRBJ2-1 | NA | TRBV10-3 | CAISDLAGKNEQFF
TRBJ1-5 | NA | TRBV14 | CASSRGGYNQPQHF
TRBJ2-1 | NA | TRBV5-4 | CASSSRLVDEQFF
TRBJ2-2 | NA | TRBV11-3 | CASSSNRGPGTGELFF
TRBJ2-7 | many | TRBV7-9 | CASSPGTYEQYF
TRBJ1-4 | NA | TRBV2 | CASSRGGKTNEKLFF
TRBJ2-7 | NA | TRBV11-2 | CASSLDGREQYF
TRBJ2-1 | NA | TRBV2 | CASSEQATYNEQFF
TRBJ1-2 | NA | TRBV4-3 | CASSQDPGANYGYTF
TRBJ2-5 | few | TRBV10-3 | CAISRGSGASSETQYF
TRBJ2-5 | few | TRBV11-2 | CASSNGPAETQYF
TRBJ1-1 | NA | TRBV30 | CACKGAWNTEAFF
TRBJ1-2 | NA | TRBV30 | CAWSGAGTSSYYGYTF
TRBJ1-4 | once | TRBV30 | CAWSLLLDEKLFF
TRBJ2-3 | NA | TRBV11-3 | CASSLTGVDTDTQYF
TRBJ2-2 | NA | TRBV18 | CASSPFQPGPSGELFF
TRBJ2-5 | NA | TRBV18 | CASSPRGRQETQYF